These 10 T cell receptor beta chains originate from one sample sequenced in a study of blood T cell repertoires in COVID-19. Profiling relied on immunoSEQ multiplex PCR, and the TCRdb table lists in-frame clones only, not all of them. The sample has around 180,000 clones; approximately 83% are singletons. The sequencing input was peripheral blood. The receptors shown here come from a man in his fifties or sixties with acute or convalescent COVID-19.

The rearrangement joins TRBV14 to TRBJ2-1, with D possibly being TRBD1 (5 bases). CDR3 length equals 15 residues. Germline V gene data show CDR1 as SGHDN and CDR2 as FVKESK. The V end was cut by 6 bases, the J end by 5 bases, with 17 bases between. For the CDR3, the DNA is TGTGCCAGCAGACGCACAGGACGGAGAAACAATGAGCAGTTCTTC. Protein: CASRRTGRRNNEQFF.

This rearrangement joins TRBV2 to TRBJ1-5; TRBD1 is a possible D gene (5 bases). CDR1 is SNHLY, CDR2 FYNNEI, per germline. V shed 4 bases and J shed 4 bases, with 8 bases lying between them. CDR3 size: 13 residues. The CDR3 loop reads CASSGQTNQPQHF. CDR3 in DNA: TGTGCCAGCAGTGGACAGACGAATCAGCCCCAGCATTTT.

This clone showed up just once. V usage is TRBV20-1 and J usage is TRBJ2-5; TRBD1 might be the D (6 bases). The CDR3 consists of 11 residues. V lost 4 bases and J 9 bases, leaving 12 bases between the germline ends. Germline CDR1 and CDR2: DFQATT and SNEGSKA (reference sequence). The CDR3 sequence: CSATGTGPQYF. DNA for the CDR3: TGCAGTGCTACTGGAACAGGGCCCCAGTACTTC.

The chain recombines TRBV28 with TRBJ2-7, with TRBD2 identical over 8 bases. CDR1 is MDHEN, CDR2 SYDVKM, per germline. The trim removed 7 bases at V and 6 bases at J, leaving 14 bases unmatched. This CDR3 has 15 amino acids. The CDR3 DNA is TGTGCCAGCATTCCGAGCGGGAGCGGGGGCGGCGAGCAGTACTTC. This sequence encodes CASIPSGSGGGEQYF.

The V and J genes are TRBV4-3 and TRBJ1-2, with 10 bases that match TRBD1. The CDR3 loop spans 15 amino acids. Trimming cost V 4 bases and J 4 bases; bases outside gene matches: 6. Per germline, CDR1 LGHNA and CDR2 YSLEER. CDR3 loop: CASSPSGQGFYGYTF. The CDR3 DNA follows: TGCGCCAGCAGCCCCTCGGGACAGGGGTTCTATGGCTACACCTTC.

The V and J genes are TRBV4-3 and TRBJ1-1; D ambiguous. This CDR3 spans 13 amino acids. The V gene's germline CDR1 is LGHNA and CDR2 YSLEER. Trimming removed 0 bases from V and 5 bases from J, with 7 bases in between. Here the CDR3 DNA reads TGCGCCAGCAGCCAAGACAGGTCGACTGAAGCTTTCTTT. It specifies CASSQDRSTEAFF.

This clone was detected once. The chain links TRBV21-1 to TRBJ2-1; the table names TRBD2, a call not compared with the DNA. TRBV21-1 is recorded as a pseudogene. This CDR3 region has 17 residues. This CDR3 reads CASSKWDSGSTYNEQFF. As DNA, the CDR3 is TGTGCCAGCAGCAAATGGGATAGCGGGAGCACCTACAATGAGCAGTTCTTC.

The chain has TRBV6-6 and TRBJ1-2; tentatively, D is TRBD1 (6 bases). V gave up 8 bases and J gave up 3 bases, with 13 bases separating them. Germline V gives CDR1 MNHNY, CDR2 SVGAGI (reference sequence). The CDR3 contains 13 residues. DNA for the CDR3: TGTGCCAGCCTTCAGGGGAGTGACTATGGCTACACCTTC. This translates into CASLQGSDYGYTF.

This clone showed up just once. Distinct nucleotide sequences in the sample also encode this CDR3. The chain has TRBV5-6 and TRBJ2-2; D unresolved. The V gene's germline CDR1 is SGHDT and CDR2 YYEEEE. The CDR3 length is 13 residues. The V gene lost 3 bases and the J gene lost 6 bases, with 9 bases spanning the gap. The CDR3 coding sequence is TGTGCCAGCAGCTCGATCGGTTCCGGGGAGCTGTTTTTT. Translated, it gives CASSSIGSGELFF.

Concerning this clone itself: This same CDR3 is encoded by further DNA sequences in the sample. The genes are TRBV7-2 and TRBJ2-1; tentatively, D is TRBD2 (6 bases). This CDR3 comprises 14 residues. The germline gives CDR1 SGHTA, CDR2 FQGNSA. Deletions cut 3 bases from V and 4 bases from J, with 10 bases between. The CDR3 here is CASSLGLGYNEQFF. The CDR3 DNA reads TGTGCCAGCAGCTTGGGACTGGGGTACAATGAGCAGTTCTTC.